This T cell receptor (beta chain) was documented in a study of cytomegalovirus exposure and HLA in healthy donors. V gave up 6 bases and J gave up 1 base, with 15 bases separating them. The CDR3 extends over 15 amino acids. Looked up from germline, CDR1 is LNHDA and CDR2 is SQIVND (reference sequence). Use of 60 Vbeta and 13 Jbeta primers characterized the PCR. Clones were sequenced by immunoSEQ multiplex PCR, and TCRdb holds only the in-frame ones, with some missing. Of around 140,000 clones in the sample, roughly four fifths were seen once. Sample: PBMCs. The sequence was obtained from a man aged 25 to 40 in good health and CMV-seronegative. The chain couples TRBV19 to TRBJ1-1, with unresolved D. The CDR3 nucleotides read TGTGCCAGTAGCCGACCACGAGGCGAGAACACTGAAGCTTTCTTT. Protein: CASSRPRGENTEAFF.